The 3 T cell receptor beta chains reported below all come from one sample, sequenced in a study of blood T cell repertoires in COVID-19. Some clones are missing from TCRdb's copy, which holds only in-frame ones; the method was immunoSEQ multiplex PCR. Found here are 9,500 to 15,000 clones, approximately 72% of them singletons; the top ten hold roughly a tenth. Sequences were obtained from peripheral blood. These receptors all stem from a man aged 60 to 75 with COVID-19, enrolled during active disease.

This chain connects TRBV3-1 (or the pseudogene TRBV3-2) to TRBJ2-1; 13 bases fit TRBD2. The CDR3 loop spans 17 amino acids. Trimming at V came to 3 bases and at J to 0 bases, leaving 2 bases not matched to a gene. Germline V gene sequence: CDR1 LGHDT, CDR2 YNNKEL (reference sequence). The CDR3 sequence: CASSQGLAGSSYNEQFF. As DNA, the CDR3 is TGTGCCAGCAGCCAGGGACTAGCGGGGAGCTCCTACAATGAGCAGTTCTTC.

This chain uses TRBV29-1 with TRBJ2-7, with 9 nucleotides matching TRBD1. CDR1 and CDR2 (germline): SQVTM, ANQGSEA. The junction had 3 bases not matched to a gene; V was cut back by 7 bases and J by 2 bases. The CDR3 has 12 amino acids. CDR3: CSAWTGAYEQYF. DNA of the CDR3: TGCAGCGCGTGGACAGGGGCCTACGAGCAGTACTTC.

CDR3 coding DNA: TGTGCCAGCAGCCCTCAAACAGGGTTGAATGAAAAACTGTTTTTT. The encoded protein is CASSPQTGLNEKLFF. The V call is TRBV5-4, the J call TRBJ1-4, with D perhaps TRBD1 (6 bases). From germline, CDR1 is SGHNT and CDR2 YYREEE (reference sequence). There are 15 residues in the CDR3. V was clipped by 4 bases and J by 5 bases, with 15 bases between them.